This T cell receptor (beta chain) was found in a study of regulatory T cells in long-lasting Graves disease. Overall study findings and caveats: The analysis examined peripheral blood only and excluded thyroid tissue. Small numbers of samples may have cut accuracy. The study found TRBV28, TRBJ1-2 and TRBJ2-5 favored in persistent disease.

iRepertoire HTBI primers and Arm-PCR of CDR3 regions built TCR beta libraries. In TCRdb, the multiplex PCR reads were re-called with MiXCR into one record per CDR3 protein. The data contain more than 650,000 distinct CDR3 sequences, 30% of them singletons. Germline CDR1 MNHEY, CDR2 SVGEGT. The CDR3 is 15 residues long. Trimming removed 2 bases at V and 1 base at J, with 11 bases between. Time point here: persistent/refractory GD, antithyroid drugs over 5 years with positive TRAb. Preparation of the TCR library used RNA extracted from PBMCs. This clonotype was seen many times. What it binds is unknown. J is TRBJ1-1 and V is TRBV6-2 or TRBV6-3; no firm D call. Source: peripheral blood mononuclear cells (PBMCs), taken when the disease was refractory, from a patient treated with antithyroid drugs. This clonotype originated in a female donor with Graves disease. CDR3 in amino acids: CASSYEASGNTEAFF. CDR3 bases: TGTGCCAGCAGTTACGAAGCTTCGGGGAACACTGAAGCTTTCTTT.